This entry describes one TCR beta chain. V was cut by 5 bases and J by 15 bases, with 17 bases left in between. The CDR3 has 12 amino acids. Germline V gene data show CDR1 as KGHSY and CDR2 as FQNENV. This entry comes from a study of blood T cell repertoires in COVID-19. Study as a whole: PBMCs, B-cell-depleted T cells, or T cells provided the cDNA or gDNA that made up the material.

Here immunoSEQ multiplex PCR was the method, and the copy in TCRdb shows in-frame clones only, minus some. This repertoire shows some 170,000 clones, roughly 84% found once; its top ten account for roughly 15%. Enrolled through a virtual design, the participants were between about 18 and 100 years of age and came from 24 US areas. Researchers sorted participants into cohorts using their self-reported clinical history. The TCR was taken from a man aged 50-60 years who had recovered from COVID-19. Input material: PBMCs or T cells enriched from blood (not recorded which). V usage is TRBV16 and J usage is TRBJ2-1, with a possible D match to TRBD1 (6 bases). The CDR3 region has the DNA TGTGCCAGCAGCAAGACAGGACTGCACACGTTCTTC. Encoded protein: CASSKTGLHTFF.